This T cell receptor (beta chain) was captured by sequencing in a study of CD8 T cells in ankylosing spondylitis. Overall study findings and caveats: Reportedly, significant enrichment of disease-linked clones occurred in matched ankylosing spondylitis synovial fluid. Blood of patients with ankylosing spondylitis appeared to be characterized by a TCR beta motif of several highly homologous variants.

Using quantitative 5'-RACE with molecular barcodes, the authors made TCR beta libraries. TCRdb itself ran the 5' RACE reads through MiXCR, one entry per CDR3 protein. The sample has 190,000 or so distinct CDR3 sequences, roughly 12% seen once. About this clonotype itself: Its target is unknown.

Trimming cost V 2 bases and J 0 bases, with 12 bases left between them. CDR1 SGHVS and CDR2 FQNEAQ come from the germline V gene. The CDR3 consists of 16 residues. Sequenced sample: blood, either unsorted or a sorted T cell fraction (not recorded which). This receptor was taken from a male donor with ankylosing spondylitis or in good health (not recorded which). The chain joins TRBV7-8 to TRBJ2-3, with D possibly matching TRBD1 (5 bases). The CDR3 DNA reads TGTGCCAGCAGCTTAATGGGCCAGGGAAGCACAGATACGCAGTATTTT. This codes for CASSLMGQGSTDTQYF.